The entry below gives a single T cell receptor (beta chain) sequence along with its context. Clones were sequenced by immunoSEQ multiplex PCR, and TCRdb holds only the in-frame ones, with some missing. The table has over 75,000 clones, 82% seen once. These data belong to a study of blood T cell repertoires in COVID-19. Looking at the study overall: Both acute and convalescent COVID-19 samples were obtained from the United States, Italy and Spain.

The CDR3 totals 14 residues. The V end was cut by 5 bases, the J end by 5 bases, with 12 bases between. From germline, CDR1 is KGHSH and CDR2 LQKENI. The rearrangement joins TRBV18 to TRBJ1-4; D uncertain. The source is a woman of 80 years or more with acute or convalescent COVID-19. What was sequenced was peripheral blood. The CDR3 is CASSVRGANEKLFF. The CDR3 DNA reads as TGTGCCAGCTCAGTTCGGGGTGCCAATGAAAAACTGTTTTTT.